The 9 T cell receptor beta chains given below trace back to one sample, sequenced in a study of blood T cells in healthy people across ages. A J-beta primer mix and a sample-barcoded 5' primer were used in a second PCR of roughly 7 to 12 cycles. MiXCR, applied by TCRdb to the 5' RACE reads, yields one record per CDR3 protein. The repertoire holds 800,000 to 1,300,000 distinct CDR3 sequences, with 20% to 25% as singletons. Separately, the same data were catalogued under a study of T cells of mothers and their children.

Material for sequencing was blood. All receptors derive from a girl aged 2 to 9 in good health.

In this sample, this clonotype turned up a few times. This CDR3 reads CASSQTLAGSGYGYTF. The CDR3 DNA follows: TGCGCCAGCAGCCAAACGCTGGCAGGGAGCGGCTATGGCTACACCTTC. This chain connects TRBV4-3 to TRBJ1-2; the D gene is possibly TRBD1 (5 bases). Trimming stripped 2 bases from V and 4 bases from J, with 17 bases between. This CDR3 region has 16 residues. In germline, CDR1 is LGHNA, CDR2 YSLEER.

This clonotype was detected a few times. The V and J genes are TRBV18 and TRBJ2-7, with 7 bases lining up with TRBD2. This CDR3 is built from 13 residues. Trimming removed 2 bases from V and 4 bases from J; junction bases left unmatched: 2. The germline gives CDR1 KGHSH, CDR2 LQKENI. For the CDR3, the DNA is TGTGCCAGCTCACCATGGGAGGGATACGAGCAGTACTTC. Translating it yields CASSPWEGYEQYF.

The CDR3 region has the DNA TGTGCCAGCAGTTTTAGTGCAGGGAGCAACGAGCAGTACTTC. Protein product: CASSFSAGSNEQYF. The chain links TRBV27 to TRBJ2-7, with D perhaps being TRBD1 or TRBD2 (5 bases each). V was shortened by 3 bases and J by 5 bases, with 14 bases between the two germline ends. This CDR3 region has 14 residues. CDR1 is MNHEY, CDR2 SMNVEV, per germline (reference sequence).

The genes are TRBV7-2 and TRBJ1-1; a possible D gene is TRBD1 (5 bases). The CDR3 consists of 13 residues. Germline CDR1 reads SGHTA; CDR2 reads FQGNSA. The germline V and J ends were trimmed by 7 bases and 8 bases, with 17 bases remaining between them. CDR3: CASTGHQALEAFF. The CDR3 nucleotides are TGTGCCAGCACCGGACACCAGGCCCTCGAAGCTTTCTTT. The variable domain in full, completed from reference TRBV7-2 and TRBJ1-1, reads GAGVSQSPSNKVTEKGKDVELRCDPISGHTALYWYRQSLGQGLEFLIYFQGNSAPDKSGLPSDRFSAERTGGSVSTLTIQRTQQEDSAVYLCASTGHQALEAFFGQGTRLTVV.

This clonotype was found a few times. V usage is TRBV7-2 and J usage is TRBJ1-5; D is undetermined. The CDR3 has 16 residues. Trimming took off 5 bases at V and 3 bases at J, with 17 bases between the two ends. Germline V gene sequence: CDR1 SGHTA, CDR2 FQGNSA. CDR3 sequence reads: CASSLLGPQYNQPQHF. The CDR3 nucleotides read TGTGCCAGCAGCCTGCTGGGTCCCCAATACAATCAGCCCCAGCATTTT.

In this sample, this clonotype turned up a few times. This chain uses TRBV5-1 with TRBJ2-5, with 9 bases that match TRBD1. CDR1 is SGHRS, CDR2 YFSETQ, per germline. With V trimmed by 5 bases and J by 5 bases, 13 bases remained unmatched. CDR3 length: 16 residues. CDR3 region: CASSSGTGRLRETQYF. DNA for the CDR3: TGCGCCAGCAGTTCCGGGACAGGGAGGTTGAGGGAGACCCAGTACTTC. Complete variable domain (other parts from reference TRBV5-1 and TRBJ2-5): KAGVTQTPRYLIKTRGQQVTLSCSPISGHRSVSWYQQTPGQGLQFLFEYFSETQRNKGNFPGRFSGRQFSNSRSEMNVSTLELGDSALYLCASSSGTGRLRETQYFGPGTRLLVL.

This clonotype was counted a few times. CDR3 sequence: CASSPGSLESSGSSGEQFF. CDR3 in DNA: TGTGCCAGCAGCCCGGGGTCCCTTGAGTCTAGCGGGAGTAGTGGGGAGCAGTTCTTC. The chain uses TRBV5-6 and TRBJ2-5; 10 positions agree with TRBD2. The J call is uncertain, as TRBJ2-1 better fits the DNA end. The germline V gene has CDR1 SGHDT and CDR2 YYEEEE. The CDR3 is 19 amino acids.

This sequence joins TRBV10-3 and TRBJ2-7; 11 bases match TRBD2. Germline V lookup: CDR1 ENHRY, CDR2 SYGVKD. The ends lost 4 bases at V and 1 base at J; junction bases unmatched: 9. The CDR3 has 17 amino acids. CDR3 protein: CAISVDSGRVISYEQYF. The CDR3 bases are TGTGCCATCAGTGTTGATAGCGGGAGGGTTATTTCCTACGAGCAGTACTTC.

In this sample, this clonotype turned up a few times. This chain uses TRBV9 with TRBJ1-1; D call uncertain. CDR3 length: 13 amino acids. Looked up from germline, CDR1 is SGDLS and CDR2 is YYNGEE. V lost 0 bases and J 11 bases, leaving 14 bases between the germline ends. The CDR3 loop reads CASSVDFGSRAFF. CDR3 DNA: TGTGCCAGCAGCGTAGACTTCGGTTCGAGGGCTTTCTTT.